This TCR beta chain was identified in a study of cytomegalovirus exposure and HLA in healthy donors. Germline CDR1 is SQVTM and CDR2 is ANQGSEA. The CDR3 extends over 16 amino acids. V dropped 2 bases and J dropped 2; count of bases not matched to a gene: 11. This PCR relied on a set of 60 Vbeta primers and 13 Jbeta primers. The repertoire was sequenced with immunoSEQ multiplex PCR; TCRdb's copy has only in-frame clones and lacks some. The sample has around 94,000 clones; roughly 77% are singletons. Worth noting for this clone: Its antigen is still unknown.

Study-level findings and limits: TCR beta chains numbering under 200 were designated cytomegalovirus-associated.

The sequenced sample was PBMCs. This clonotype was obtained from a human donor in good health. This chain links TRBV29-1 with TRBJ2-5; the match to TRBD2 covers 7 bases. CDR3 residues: CSVETRLAAEQETQYF. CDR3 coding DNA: TGCAGCGTTGAAACGCGGCTAGCGGCAGAGCAAGAGACCCAGTACTTC.